This T cell receptor beta chain was found in a study of regulatory T cells in long-lasting Graves disease. Building of the TCR beta libraries involved iRepertoire HTBI primers and Arm-PCR of CDR3 regions. Authors' analysis steps: Sample data revealed about 62 TRBV and roughly 13 TRBJ segments. TCRdb reprocessed the multiplex PCR reads via MiXCR and lists one record per CDR3 protein. These V and J calls rely on TCRdb rather than the paper's analysis. The sample consists of 400,000 to 500,000 distinct CDR3 sequences, 20% to 25% of them appearing once. Concerning this clonotype: The antigen remains unidentified.

V was clipped by 3 bases and J by 6 bases; unmatched bases: 13. Germline-derived CDR1 and CDR2 are DFQATT and SNEGSKA (reference sequence). This CDR3 is built from 17 residues. Points from the study as a whole: Persistent disease was characterized by preferential usage of TRBV28, TRBJ1-2 and TRBJ2-5.

Described time point: persistent/refractory GD, antithyroid drugs over 5 years with positive TRAb. From PBMCs, RNA was extracted and then used to make the TCR library. The source material was peripheral blood mononuclear cells (PBMCs), sampled when the disease was refractory, from a patient treated with antithyroid drugs. The chain carries TRBV20-1 and TRBJ2-2, with 10 positions matching TRBD2. This TCR was sampled from a female donor with Graves disease. The CDR3 DNA reads as TGCAGTGCTAGGGGGACCCTAGCGGGAGTGGGATCCGGGGAGCTGTTTTTT. The encoded protein is CSARGTLAGVGSGELFF.